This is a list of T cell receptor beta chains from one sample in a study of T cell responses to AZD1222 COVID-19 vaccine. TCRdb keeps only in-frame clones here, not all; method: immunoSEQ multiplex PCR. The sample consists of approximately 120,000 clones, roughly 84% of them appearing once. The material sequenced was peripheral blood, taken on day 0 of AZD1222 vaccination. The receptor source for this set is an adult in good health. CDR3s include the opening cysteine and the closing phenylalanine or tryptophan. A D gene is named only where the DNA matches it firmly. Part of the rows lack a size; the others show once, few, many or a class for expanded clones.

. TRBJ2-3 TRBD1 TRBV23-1 CASSPRTGYTDTQYF
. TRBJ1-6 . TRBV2 CASSARGGTNSPLHF
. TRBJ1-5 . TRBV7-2 CASSSPGLNQPQHF
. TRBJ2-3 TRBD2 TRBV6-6 CASSPTSGRALGDTQYF
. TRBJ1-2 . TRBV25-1 CASSGFTAGLGSNYGYTF
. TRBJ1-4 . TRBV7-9 CASSLGRADGEKLFF
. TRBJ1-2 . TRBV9 CASSPSPGLFANYGYTF
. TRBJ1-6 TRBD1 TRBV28 CASRLRTGGGSPLHF
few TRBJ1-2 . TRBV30 CAWSTGWYGYTF
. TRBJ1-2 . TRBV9 CASSQITGAAYGYTF
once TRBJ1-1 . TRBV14 CASSQDFSSEAFF
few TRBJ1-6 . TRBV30 CAWSQVGMTPLHF
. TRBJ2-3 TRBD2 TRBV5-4 CASSSQGLAATDTQYF
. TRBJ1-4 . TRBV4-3 CASSHDPGPRGEKLFF
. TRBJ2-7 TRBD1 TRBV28 CASRAGTGGSYEQYF
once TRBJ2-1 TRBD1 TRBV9 CASSESRGLDYNEQFF
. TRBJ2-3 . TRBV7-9 CASSLTGGADTQYF
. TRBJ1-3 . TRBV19 CASSMDRGVFGNTIYF
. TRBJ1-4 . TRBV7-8 CASTLDRGRGNEKLFF
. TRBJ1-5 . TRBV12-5 CASGLVIGEDRSNQPQHF
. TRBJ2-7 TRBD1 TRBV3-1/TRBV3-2 CASSQLGQGGLEQYF
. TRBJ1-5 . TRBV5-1 CASSLGGGSQPQHF
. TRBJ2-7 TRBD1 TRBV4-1 CASSQESGQGIYEQYF
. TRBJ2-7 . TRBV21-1 CASSKVPSGRSSYEQYF
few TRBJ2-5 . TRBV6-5 CASSYSRGVVSETQYF
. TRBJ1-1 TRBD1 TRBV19 CASRGQGWNTEAFF
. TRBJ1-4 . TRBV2 CASSEALSRVGEKLFF
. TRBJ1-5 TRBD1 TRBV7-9 CASSLDGTGSSQPQHF
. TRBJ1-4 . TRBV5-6 CASSLAGVDEKLFF
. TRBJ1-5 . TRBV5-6 CASSRIGGVGQPQHF
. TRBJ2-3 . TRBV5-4 CASSPPGVVGTDTQYF
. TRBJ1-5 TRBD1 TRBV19 CASKTDRVVNQPQHF
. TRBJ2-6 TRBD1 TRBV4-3 CASSQAPTGFGANVLTF
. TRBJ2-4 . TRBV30 CASAQNRGGNIQYF
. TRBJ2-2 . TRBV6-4 CASSEQSTGELFF
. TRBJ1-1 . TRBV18 CASSPDSTEAFF
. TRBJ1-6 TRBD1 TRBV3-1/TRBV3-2 CASSQEPDRGSSPLHF